Below, 21 T cell receptor beta chains from the same sample are listed, as sequenced in a study of cytomegalovirus exposure and HLA in healthy donors. PCR was performed using 60 Vbeta and 13 Jbeta primers. Here immunoSEQ multiplex PCR was the method, and the copy in TCRdb shows in-frame clones only, minus some. This sample has 95,000 to 120,000 clones; over 70% occur once, and the top ten carry about 4%. Sequenced material: PBMCs. The receptor set was obtained from a woman in her thirties or forties in good health and CMV-seropositive.

This clone has a single count. This rearrangement joins TRBV19 to TRBJ2-4; 8 bases fit TRBD1. The CDR3 sequence is 16 residues long. Germline V gene lookup returns CDR1 LNHDA and CDR2 SQIVND (reference sequence). The ends lost 7 bases at V and 3 bases at J; junction bases unmatched: 11. The CDR3 region is CASMTGATSGKNIQYF. DNA of the CDR3: TGTGCCAGTATGACAGGGGCCACCTCTGGCAAAAACATTCAGTACTTC.

The chain carries TRBV7-8 and TRBJ2-5; TRBD2 matches 13 bases. J lost 5 bases, V lost 2 bases, and 11 bases had no gene match. The CDR3 has 18 residues. CDR1 SGHVS and CDR2 FQNEAQ come from the germline V gene. As DNA, the CDR3 is TGTGCCAGCAGCTTATACTTCGTGGGGACTAGCGGGGTGGAGACCCAGTACTTC. Residues: CASSLYFVGTSGVETQYF.

The J gene is TRBJ2-7, the V gene TRBV7-8; maybe TRBD2 (5 bases). This CDR3 is 17 amino acids long. The germline gives CDR1 SGHVS, CDR2 FQNEAQ. Trimming shortened V by 1 base and J by 4 bases, and 20 bases separated the two germline ends. The CDR3 protein is CASSLEGVLGIGYEQYF. The DNA for the CDR3 is TGTGCCAGCAGCTTAGAGGGAGTTCTGGGTATCGGGTACGAGCAGTACTTC.

The CDR3: CAWSVGSGSTGELFF. CDR3 DNA: TGTGCCTGGAGTGTTGGTAGCGGGAGCACCGGGGAGCTGTTTTTT. The V call is TRBV30, the J call TRBJ2-2; 9 bases are shared with TRBD2. Germline assignment: CDR1 GTSNPN and CDR2 SVGIG (reference sequence). This CDR3 is 15 amino acids long. The trim removed 0 bases at V and 4 bases at J, leaving 3 bases unmatched.

The J gene is TRBJ1-5, the V gene TRBV12-5, with TRBD1 matching 7 bases. The V gene end was trimmed by 1 base and the J gene end by 4 bases; junction bases not matched to a gene: 7. The CDR3 totals 16 residues. The germline gives CDR1 LGHNT, CDR2 FRNRAP. CDR3 coding DNA: TGTGCTAGTGGTTTGGCCCAAGGGACAGTTAATCAGCCCCAGCATTTT. Its translation is CASGLAQGTVNQPQHF.

The rearrangement links TRBV4-3 to TRBJ2-7; 11 bases align to TRBD1. The CDR3 runs to 14 residues. CDR1 and CDR2 (germline): LGHNA, YSLEER. V was clipped by 5 bases and J by 2 bases; unmatched bases: 2. CDR3 coding DNA: TGCGCCAGCAGCGAGGACAGGGGGCCCTACGAGCAGTACTTC. Translating it yields CASSEDRGPYEQYF.

The gene calls are TRBV5-1 and TRBJ2-7; D is possibly TRBD1 (6 bases). Germline V gene data show CDR1 as SGHRS and CDR2 as YFSETQ. This CDR3 spans 12 amino acids. Trimming left V 0 bases short and J 7 bases short, with 8 bases between. The CDR3 DNA follows: TGCGCCAGCAGCTTGGAAGGGGGAGAGCAGTACTTC. Translation gives CASSLEGGEQYF.

J is TRBJ1-6 and V is TRBV6-1; 12 bases are a match to TRBD1. This CDR3 region has 20 residues. Germline V gives CDR1 MNHNS, CDR2 SASEGT. Trimming took 2 bases from V and 7 from J; bases not matched to a gene: 15. DNA of the CDR3: TGTGCCAGCAGTGAACCGATAGGGACAGGGGGCGGCTATCCCAATTCACCCCTCCACTTT. Its protein is CASSEPIGTGGGYPNSPLHF.

J is TRBJ1-2 and V is TRBV9; TRBD1 agrees at 10 bases. Per the germline V gene, CDR1 is SGDLS and CDR2 is YYNGEE. The CDR3 is made up of 15 amino acids. V was pared by 3 bases and J by 2 bases, with 4 bases of the junction left unmatched. CDR3 sequence (DNA): TGTGCCAGCAGCGCTGACAGGGGGCGAAACTATGGCTACACCTTC. Encoded protein: CASSADRGRNYGYTF.

This chain uses TRBV7-2 with TRBJ1-2, with a possible D match to TRBD1 (5 bases). Germline CDR1 SGHTA, CDR2 FQGNSA. CDR3 length: 14 residues. The ends were cut back, 6 bases at V and 2 bases at J, with 13 bases in the middle. CDR3 protein: CASRKTGPNYGYTF. CDR3 sequence (DNA): TGTGCCAGCAGGAAAACAGGTCCCAACTATGGCTACACCTTC.

This clone was recorded once. The chain has TRBV4-3 and TRBJ1-3; D call uncertain. Trimming took off 4 bases at V and 0 bases at J, with 4 bases between the two ends. The CDR3 is made up of 13 amino acids. Germline CDR1 and CDR2: LGHNA and YSLEER. The CDR3 DNA sequence: TGCGCCAGCAGCCTCAGCTCTGGAAACACCATATATTTT. Translating it yields CASSLSSGNTIYF.

V and J are TRBV2 and TRBJ2-2, with D possibly TRBD2 on 6 matching bases. Trimming took 5 bases from V and 6 from J, leaving 13 bases between them. Germline V gene lookup returns CDR1 SNHLY and CDR2 FYNNEI. This CDR3 is built from 14 residues. The CDR3 sequence: CASSRRETAGELFF. CDR3 in DNA: TGTGCCAGCAGTCGCCGGGAGACGGCCGGGGAGCTGTTTTTT.

The chain links TRBV18 to TRBJ1-2, with D hard to call. Germline lookup yields CDR1 KGHSH and CDR2 LQKENI. This CDR3 has 14 amino acids. The V gene lost 2 bases and the J gene lost 2 bases, with 9 bases spanning the gap. The CDR3 reads CASSPLGVNYGYTF. CDR3 sequence (DNA): TGTGCCAGCTCACCATTGGGAGTAAACTATGGCTACACCTTC.

The table lists this clone with a few counts. The V call is TRBV28, the J call TRBJ1-5, with 8 bases fitting TRBD1. CDR1 is MDHEN and CDR2 is SYDVKM in the germline V gene. V shed 6 bases, J shed 2 bases, and the junction held 3 bases outside the gene matches. This CDR3 has 14 amino acids. The CDR3 sequence is CASSRGQGNQPQHF. The CDR3 coding sequence is TGTGCCAGCAGCCGGGGACAGGGCAATCAGCCCCAGCATTTT. Together with reference TRBV28 and TRBJ1-5, the CDR3 gives the full variable domain: DVKVTQSSRYLVKRTGEKVFLECVQDMDHENMFWYRQDPGLGLRLIYFSYDVKMKEKGDIPEGYSVSREKKERFSLILESASTNQTSMYLCASSRGQGNQPQHFGDGTRLSIL.

The rearrangement uses TRBV6-1 and TRBJ2-1; a possible D gene is TRBD2 (6 bases). CDR3 length equals 17 residues. Germline loops: CDR1 MNHNS, CDR2 SASEGT. Trimming removed 2 bases at V and 4 bases at J, with 18 bases between. The CDR3 loop reads CASSEQAGIRLYNEQFF. The CDR3 DNA sequence: TGTGCCAGCAGTGAACAGGCGGGGATCCGCCTATACAATGAGCAGTTCTTC.

The genes are TRBV2 and TRBJ2-7; D unclear. Between the trimmed V and J ends, which lost 1 base and 1 base, there was a span of 2 bases. The CDR3 has 12 residues. Germline-derived CDR1 and CDR2 are SNHLY and FYNNEI. The CDR3 spells CASSEVSYEQYF. The CDR3 nucleotides read TGTGCCAGCAGTGAAGTATCCTACGAGCAGTACTTC.

The chain recombines TRBV4-1 with TRBJ2-7, with D maybe TRBD2 (5 bases). This CDR3 comprises 15 residues. V was cut by 2 bases and J by 2 bases, with 13 bases left in between. Germline V gene sequence: CDR1 MGHRA, CDR2 YSYEKL. CDR3 coding DNA: TGCGCCAGCAGCCAATTCCCCGGGGAAACCTACGAGCAGTACTTC. Its protein is CASSQFPGETYEQYF.

V usage is TRBV5-4 and J usage is TRBJ2-1; weak D call: TRBD1 (6 bases). This CDR3 is built from 15 residues. V lost 4 bases and J lost 7, with 18 bases in between. CDR1 is SGHNT and CDR2 is YYREEE in the germline V gene (reference sequence). The CDR3 sequence is CASSLTTGFGNEQFF. DNA for the CDR3: TGTGCCAGCAGCCTAACGACAGGATTTGGGAATGAGCAGTTCTTC.

The gene calls are TRBV30 and TRBJ1-2; possibly TRBD1 for D (6 bases). CDR3 length equals 12 residues. The V gene lost 2 bases and the J gene lost 5 bases, with 9 bases spanning the gap. Looked up from germline, CDR1 is GTSNPN and CDR2 is SVGIG (reference sequence). The CDR3: CAWSPQGYGYTF. CDR3 DNA sequence: TGTGCCTGGAGTCCCCAGGGGTATGGCTACACCTTC.

The V gene is TRBV7-8, the J gene TRBJ2-7, with 8 bases that match TRBD1. Germline-derived CDR1 and CDR2 are SGHVS and FQNEAQ. The CDR3 has 13 residues. V dropped 3 bases and J dropped 5; count of bases not matched to a gene: 3. Here the CDR3 reads CASSLAGGDEQYF. The CDR3 coding sequence is TGTGCCAGCAGCTTGGCAGGGGGCGACGAGCAGTACTTC.

The rearrangement uses TRBV5-4 and TRBJ1-1, with D possibly TRBD1 on 5 matching bases. The CDR3 sequence is 13 residues long. Germline CDR1 SGHNT, CDR2 YYREEE (reference sequence). Trimming shortened V by 4 bases and J by 1 base, and 8 bases separated the two germline ends. The CDR3 DNA reads TGTGCCAGCAGCCAAGGACAGAACACTGAAGCTTTCTTT. Translated: CASSQGQNTEAFF.